This passage covers 15 T cell receptor beta chains from one sample sequenced in a study of siplizumab effects on memory and regulatory T cells. Sequencing used immunoSEQ multiplex PCR; TCRdb keeps in-frame clones, though not all of them. The table lists approximately 120,000 clones, 80% to 95% of them singletons. Sequenced: non-Treg CD4+ T cells sorted from blood. The receptors stem from a human donor in good health.

The chain recombines TRBV30 with TRBJ2-5, with a possible D match to TRBD1 (6 bases). The V end was cut by 0 bases, the J end by 5 bases, with 19 bases between. Germline V CDR1 and CDR2: GTSNPN, SVGIG (reference sequence). CDR3 length equals 16 residues. The CDR3 DNA is TGTGCCTGGAGTGTGGGTGGTTCTCGTAGGGGGGAGACCCAGTACTTC. Its translation: CAWSVGGSRRGETQYF.

The CDR3 region has the DNA TGTGCCAGCAGCTTAGGGGGAGCCGGCAATCAGCCCCAGCATTTT. Its protein product is CASSLGGAGNQPQHF. The rearrangement links TRBV7-2 to TRBJ1-5; unclear D gene. Germline CDR1 and CDR2: SGHTA and FQGNSA. V dropped 1 base and J dropped 2 bases, with 9 bases sitting between them. The length of the CDR3 is 15 residues.

This clone was picked up a small number of times. This rearrangement joins TRBV2 to TRBJ1-6; D is undetermined. CDR1 is SNHLY, CDR2 FYNNEI, per germline. The CDR3 runs 13 residues. V shed 1 base and J shed 9 bases, with 7 bases lying between them. CDR3 sequence reads: CASSEVGSSPLHF. DNA of the CDR3: TGTGCCAGCAGTGAAGTAGGGAGTTCACCCCTCCACTTT.

V and J are TRBV19 and TRBJ1-5; D not resolved. Trimming took off 7 bases at V and 3 bases at J, with 16 bases between the two ends. CDR1 LNHDA and CDR2 SQIVND come from the germline V gene (reference sequence). CDR3 length: 15 residues. CDR3 in amino acids: CASNPRGLVNQPQHF. CDR3 sequence (DNA): TGTGCCAGTAACCCCCGGGGTTTAGTCAATCAGCCCCAGCATTTT.

To note about this clone: Relative to the germline gene, one junction end is altered; a read error may explain this. This sequence joins TRBV5-1 and TRBJ2-7; 9 nucleotides agree with TRBD1. The germline gives CDR1 SGHRS, CDR2 YFSETQ. The CDR3 sequence is 14 residues long. This chain's CDR3 is CASSLGQGNYEQYF. Here the CDR3 DNA reads TGTGCCAGCAGCCTCGGACAGGGGAACTACGAGCAGTACTTC. Full variable domain (rest looked up from reference TRBV5-1 and TRBJ2-7): KAGVTQTPRYLIKTRGQQVTLSCSPISGHRSVSWYQQTPGQGLQFLFEYFSETQRNKGNFPGRFSGRQFSNSRSEMNVSTLELGDSALYLCASSLGQGNYEQYFGPGTRLTVT.

The chain uses TRBV4-1 and TRBJ2-3, with D possibly TRBD1 on 6 matching bases. Germline values: CDR1 MGHRA, CDR2 YSYEKL. V lost 6 bases, J lost 5 bases, and 15 bases lay in between. The CDR3 covers 14 residues. The CDR3 is CASSRMGAIDTQYF. The CDR3 DNA reads as TGCGCCAGCAGTCGTATGGGGGCGATAGATACGCAGTATTTT.

The rearrangement uses TRBV27 and TRBJ1-5; 8 bases line up with TRBD1. The CDR3 totals 14 residues. Germline CDR1 is MNHEY and CDR2 is SMNVEV (reference sequence). The V segment lost 4 bases and the J segment 4 bases; nucleotides outside the gene matches: 3. The CDR3 sequence: CASSWTGPNQPQHF. CDR3 DNA: TGTGCCAGCAGTTGGACAGGGCCTAATCAGCCCCAGCATTTT.

This rearrangement joins TRBV19 to TRBJ1-6; D gene unclear. V was cut by 2 bases and J by 9 bases, with 20 bases left in between. The germline gives CDR1 LNHDA, CDR2 SQIVND (reference sequence). The CDR3 has 17 amino acids. CDR3: CASSITTPRGVGSPLHF. In DNA, the CDR3 is TGTGCCAGTAGTATAACGACCCCCCGTGGAGTTGGTTCACCCCTCCACTTT.

This rearrangement joins TRBV7-2 to TRBJ2-1; D unresolved. Trimming took off 5 bases at V and 2 bases at J, with 22 bases between the two ends. CDR1 and CDR2 (germline): SGHTA, FQGNSA. This CDR3 has 18 residues. In nucleotides, the CDR3 is TGTGCCAGCAGCCCACTGCTGTTGGCTGGCCCCCCCTACAATGAGCAGTTCTTC. This encodes CASSPLLLAGPPYNEQFF.

The chain has TRBV7-2 and TRBJ1-3; D gene unclear. This CDR3 is 16 amino acids long. V lost 0 bases and J lost 0, with 9 bases in between. In germline, CDR1 is SGHTA, CDR2 FQGNSA. In nucleotides, the CDR3 is TGTGCCAGCAGCTTAGCTCGTTGGGTCTCTGGAAACACCATATATTTT. Translation: CASSLARWVSGNTIYF.

The rearrangement uses TRBV7-2 and TRBJ2-2, with D hard to call. The ends were cut back, 6 bases at V and 0 bases at J, with 11 bases in the middle. The CDR3 has 15 amino acids. Germline V CDR1 and CDR2: SGHTA, FQGNSA. The CDR3 bases are TGTGCCAGCAGGGGGTGGGCGGCGAACACCGGGGAGCTGTTTTTT. Protein product: CASRGWAANTGELFF.

The chain combines TRBV14 with TRBJ2-2; D not resolved. V lost 2 bases and J 6 bases, leaving 10 bases between the germline ends. CDR1 and CDR2 (germline): SGHDN, FVKESK. CDR3 length: 14 residues. CDR3 sequence reads: CASSQLGLPGELFF. The CDR3 region has the DNA TGTGCCAGCAGCCAACTGGGCCTCCCCGGGGAGCTGTTTTTT.

V usage is TRBV11-2 and J usage is TRBJ1-3; D unclear. The CDR3 covers 16 residues. Germline lookup yields CDR1 SGHAT and CDR2 FQNNGV. V was trimmed by 4 bases and J by 0 bases, leaving 13 bases between them. This CDR3 reads CASSSRVTDSGNTIYF. The DNA for the CDR3 is TGTGCCAGCAGCTCCAGAGTAACAGACTCTGGAAACACCATATATTTT.

The chain combines TRBV9 with TRBJ1-1; 8 bases are a match to TRBD1. The germline V gene has CDR1 SGDLS and CDR2 YYNGEE. V lost 2 bases, J lost 5 bases, and 8 bases stayed unmatched. This CDR3 comprises 15 residues. CDR3 DNA: TGTGCCAGCAGCGTTGATCCAGGGGGCTCAACTGAAGCTTTCTTT. Translation gives CASSVDPGGSTEAFF.

The chain joins TRBV28 to TRBJ1-5; possible D gene TRBD1, 5 bases. The CDR3 loop spans 12 amino acids. Germline CDR1 and CDR2: MDHEN and SYDVKM. The CDR3 is CAGGRSNQPQHF. The CDR3 DNA follows: TGTGCGGGGGGAAGGAGCAATCAGCCCCAGCATTTT.